This TCR beta chain was documented in a study of OX40 agonist ivuxolimab in advanced cancers. For the study at large: Each patient was given ivuxolimab into a vein every 2 weeks, at 0.01 to 10 mg/kg.

There are 16 residues in the CDR3. Losses at the gene ends were 1 base for V and 5 bases for J; bases not matched to a gene: 9. Germline-derived CDR1 and CDR2 are SEHNR and FQNEAQ (reference sequence). Only in-frame clones appear in the TCRdb table, and some are missing; sequencing was by immunoSEQ multiplex PCR. The repertoire holds around 72,000 clones, with about 90% as singletons. The sequence was collected from an adult with an advanced solid tumor such as melanoma, head and neck, liver or kidney cancer. The chain carries TRBV7-9 and TRBJ2-5, with 8 bases matching TRBD1. The sequences come from CD4+ or CD8+ T cells sorted from blood, collected in a trial of the OX40 agonist ivuxolimab. The CDR3 sequence is CASSLEMGRGPETQYF. CDR3 nucleotide sequence: TGTGCCAGCAGCTTAGAAATGGGCAGGGGGCCCGAGACCCAGTACTTC. Using reference TRBV7-9 and TRBJ2-5 for the parts outside the CDR3, the full variable domain is DTGVSQNPRHKITKRGQNVTFRCDPISEHNRLYWYRQTLGQGPEFLTYFQNEAQLEKSRLLSDRFSAERPKGSFSTLEIQRTEQGDSAMYLCASSLEMGRGPETQYFGPGTRLLVL.